This TCR beta chain was obtained from a study of cytomegalovirus exposure and HLA in healthy donors. Study results and limitations: A missense DCLRE1C variant was associated with V- and J-gene trimming of TCR beta chains in a later analysis, and an independent cohort replicated the association. Some segments of the V type, notably TRBV6-2 and TRBV6-3, were excluded as indistinguishable. Sequencing depth roughly uniform across donors was assumed in presence/absence analyses.

Each donor was nominally healthy when sampled (though unrecorded immune exposures were likely). A remark on this clone: The antigen remains unidentified.

The CDR3 sequence is 16 residues long. Germline V gene data show CDR1 as SGHVS and CDR2 as FNYEAQ. Trimming pared 5 bases from V and 1 base from J, leaving 18 bases between. PCR used 60 Vbeta primers and 13 Jbeta primers. Libraries were prepared by immunoSEQ multiplex PCR; TCRdb keeps only in-frame clonotypes and omits some of them. The sample carries 130,000 or so clones, about three quarters recorded once. This rearrangement joins TRBV7-6 to TRBJ2-7, with D possibly matching TRBD1 (5 bases). This sequence originates from a female donor in good health and CMV-seronegative. Sequenced material: PBMCs. Here the CDR3 DNA reads TGTGCCAGCAGCCCCCCGGCCAGGGATGTTTCCTACGAGCAGTACTTC. It encodes CASSPPARDVSYEQYF.